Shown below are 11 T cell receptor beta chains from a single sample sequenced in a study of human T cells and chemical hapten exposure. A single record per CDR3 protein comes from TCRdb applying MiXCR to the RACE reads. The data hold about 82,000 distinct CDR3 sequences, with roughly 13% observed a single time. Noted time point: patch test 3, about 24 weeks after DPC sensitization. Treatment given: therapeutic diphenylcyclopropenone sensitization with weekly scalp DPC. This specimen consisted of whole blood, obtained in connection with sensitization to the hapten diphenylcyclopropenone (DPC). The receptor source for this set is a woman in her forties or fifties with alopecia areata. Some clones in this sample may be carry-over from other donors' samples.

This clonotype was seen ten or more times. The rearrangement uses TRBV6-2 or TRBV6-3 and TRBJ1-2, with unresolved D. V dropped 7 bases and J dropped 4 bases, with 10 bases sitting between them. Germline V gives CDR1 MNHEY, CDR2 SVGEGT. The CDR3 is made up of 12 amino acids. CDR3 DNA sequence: TGTGCCAGCAATAAAGAGGGCTATGGCTACACCTTC. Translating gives CASNKEGYGYTF.

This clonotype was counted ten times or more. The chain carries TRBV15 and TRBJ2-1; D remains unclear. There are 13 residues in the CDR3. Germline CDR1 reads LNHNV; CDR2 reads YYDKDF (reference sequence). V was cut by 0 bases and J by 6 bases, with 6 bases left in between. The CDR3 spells CATSRDGVNEQFF. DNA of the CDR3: TGTGCCACCAGCAGAGACGGAGTCAATGAGCAGTTCTTC.

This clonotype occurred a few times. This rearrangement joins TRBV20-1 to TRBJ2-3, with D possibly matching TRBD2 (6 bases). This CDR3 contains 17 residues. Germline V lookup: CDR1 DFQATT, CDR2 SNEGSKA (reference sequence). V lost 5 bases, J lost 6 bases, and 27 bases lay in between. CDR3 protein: CSAPQNGVAGYPDTQYF. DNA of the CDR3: TGCAGTGCTCCACAAAACGGGGTGGCGGGATACCCCGATACGCAGTATTTT.

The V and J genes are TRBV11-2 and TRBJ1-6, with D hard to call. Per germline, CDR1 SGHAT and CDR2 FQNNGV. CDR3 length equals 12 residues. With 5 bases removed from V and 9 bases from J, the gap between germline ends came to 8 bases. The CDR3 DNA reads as TGTGCCAGCAGCCGCCCCGTTTCACCCCTCCACTTT. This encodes CASSRPVSPLHF. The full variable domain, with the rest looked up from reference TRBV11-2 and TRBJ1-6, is EAGVAQSPRYKIIEKRQSVAFWCNPISGHATLYWYQQILGQGPKLLIQFQNNGVVDDSQLPKDRFSAERLKGVDSTLKIQPAKLEDSAVYLCASSRPVSPLHFGNGTRLTVT.

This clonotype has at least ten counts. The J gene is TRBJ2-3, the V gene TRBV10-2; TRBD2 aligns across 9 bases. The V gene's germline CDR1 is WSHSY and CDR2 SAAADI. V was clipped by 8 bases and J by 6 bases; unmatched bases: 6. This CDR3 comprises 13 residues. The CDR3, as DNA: TGCGCCAGCTGCTCTAGCGGGACGGATACGCAGTATTTT. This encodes CASCSSGTDTQYF.

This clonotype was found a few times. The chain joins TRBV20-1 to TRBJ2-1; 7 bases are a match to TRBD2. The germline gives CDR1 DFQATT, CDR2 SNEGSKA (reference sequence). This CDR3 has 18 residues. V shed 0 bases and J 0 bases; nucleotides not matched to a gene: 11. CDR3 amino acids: CSARDASGRLLSYNEQFF. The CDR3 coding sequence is TGCAGTGCTAGAGATGCTTCCGGGAGGCTTCTCTCCTACAATGAGCAGTTCTTC.

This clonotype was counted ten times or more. As DNA, the CDR3 is TGTGCCATCAGTGAGTCGGGAAGCAATAATTCACCCCTCCACTTT. Translation gives CAISESGSNNSPLHF. The chain joins TRBV10-3 to TRBJ1-6; D gene ambiguous. The CDR3 is 15 amino acids. In germline, CDR1 is ENHRY, CDR2 SYGVKD. V was shortened by 0 bases and J by 5 bases, with 8 bases between the two germline ends.

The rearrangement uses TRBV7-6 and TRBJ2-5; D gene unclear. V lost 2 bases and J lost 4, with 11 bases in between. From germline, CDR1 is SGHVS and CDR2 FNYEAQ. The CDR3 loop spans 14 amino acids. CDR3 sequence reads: CASSLTWTGETQYF. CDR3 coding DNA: TGTGCCAGCAGCTTAACCTGGACGGGAGAGACCCAGTACTTC.

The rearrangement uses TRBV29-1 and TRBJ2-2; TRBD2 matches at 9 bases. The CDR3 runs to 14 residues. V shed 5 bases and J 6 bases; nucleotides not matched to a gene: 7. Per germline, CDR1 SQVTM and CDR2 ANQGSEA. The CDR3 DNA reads TGCAGCGTTCAAGTAGCGGGAGCGTCCGGGGAGCTGTTTTTT. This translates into CSVQVAGASGELFF.

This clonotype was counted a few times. CDR3 residues: CASSQSPWGTEAFF. The CDR3 nucleotides are TGCGCCAGCAGCCAGAGCCCTTGGGGCACTGAAGCTTTCTTT. The J gene is TRBJ1-1, the V gene TRBV5-1; D uncertain. From germline, CDR1 is SGHRS and CDR2 YFSETQ. The CDR3 spans 14 residues. The V and J ends lost 4 bases and 4 bases respectively, with 14 bases between them.

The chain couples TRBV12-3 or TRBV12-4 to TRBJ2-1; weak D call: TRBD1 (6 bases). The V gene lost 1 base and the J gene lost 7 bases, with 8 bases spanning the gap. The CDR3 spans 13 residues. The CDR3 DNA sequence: TGTGCCAGCAGTTTAGGGACAGCAAATGAGCAGTTCTTC. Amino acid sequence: CASSLGTANEQFF.